This TCR beta chain was identified in a study of blood T cell repertoires in COVID-19. Study background: The United States, Italy and Spain supplied acute and convalescent COVID-19 samples. From T cells, B-cell-depleted T cells, or PBMCs came the material, which was cDNA or gDNA.

This CDR3 spans 15 amino acids. Per the germline V gene, CDR1 is MNHEY and CDR2 is SVGAGI. V lost 6 bases to trimming and J lost 1 base; unmatched junction nucleotides: 7. In the source study's methods: Nucleated cell number was recorded as an estimate derived from reference gene primer amplification. Profiling relied on immunoSEQ multiplex PCR, and the TCRdb table lists in-frame clones only, not all of them. D and trimming come from the DNA, and the V and J calls and clone size come from that table. The table includes just over 90,000 clones, more than 65% detected once. This TCR derives from a human donor in a cohort sampled during active COVID-19. The sequenced sample was peripheral blood. The V gene is TRBV6-5, the J gene TRBJ2-7; TRBD1 aligns across 9 bases. CDR3 amino acids: CASSRDRVQSYEQYF. In DNA, the CDR3 is TGTGCCAGCAGCCGGGACAGGGTTCAGTCCTACGAGCAGTACTTC.